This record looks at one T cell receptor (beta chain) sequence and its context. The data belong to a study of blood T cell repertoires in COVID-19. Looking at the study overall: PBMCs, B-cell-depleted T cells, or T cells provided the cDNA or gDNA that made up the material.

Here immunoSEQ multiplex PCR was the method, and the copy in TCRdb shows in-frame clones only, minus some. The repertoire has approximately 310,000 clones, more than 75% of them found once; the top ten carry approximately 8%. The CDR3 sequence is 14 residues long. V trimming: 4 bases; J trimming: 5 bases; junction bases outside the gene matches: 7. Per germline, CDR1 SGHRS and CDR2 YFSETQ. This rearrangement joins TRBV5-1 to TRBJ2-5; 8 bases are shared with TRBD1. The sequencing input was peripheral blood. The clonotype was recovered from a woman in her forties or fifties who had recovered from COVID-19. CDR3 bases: TGCGCCAGCAGCACTGGGACAGGTCAGGAGACCCAGTACTTC. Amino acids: CASSTGTGQETQYF.